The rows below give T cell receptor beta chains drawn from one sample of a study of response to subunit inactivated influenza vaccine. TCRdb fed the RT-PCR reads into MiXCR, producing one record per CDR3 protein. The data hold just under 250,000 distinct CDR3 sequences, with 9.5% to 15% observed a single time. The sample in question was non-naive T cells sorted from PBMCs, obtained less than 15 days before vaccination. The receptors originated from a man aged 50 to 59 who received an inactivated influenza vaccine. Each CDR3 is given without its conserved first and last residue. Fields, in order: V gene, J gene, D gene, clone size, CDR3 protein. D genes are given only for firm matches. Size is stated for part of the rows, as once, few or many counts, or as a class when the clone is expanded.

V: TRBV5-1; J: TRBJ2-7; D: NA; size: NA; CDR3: ASSPVDLGNEQY
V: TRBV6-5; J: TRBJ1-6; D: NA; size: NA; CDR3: ASSYGGGGRSPLH
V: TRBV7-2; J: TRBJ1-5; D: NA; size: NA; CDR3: ASSLAPALNQPQH
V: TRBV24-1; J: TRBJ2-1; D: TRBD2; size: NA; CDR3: ATSDSGTSVSYNEQF
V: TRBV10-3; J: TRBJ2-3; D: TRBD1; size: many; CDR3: ATEDRAGTDTQY
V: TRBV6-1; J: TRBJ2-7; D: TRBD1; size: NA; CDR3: ASSAGQGIYEQY
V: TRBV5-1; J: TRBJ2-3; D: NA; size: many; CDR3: ASSSSDTQY
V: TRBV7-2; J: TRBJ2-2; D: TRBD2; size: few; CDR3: ASSFDSGSSTGELF
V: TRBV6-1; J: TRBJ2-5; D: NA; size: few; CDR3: ASSPTGTQETQY
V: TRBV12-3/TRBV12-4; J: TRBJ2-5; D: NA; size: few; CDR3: ASSLAGAHRQETQY
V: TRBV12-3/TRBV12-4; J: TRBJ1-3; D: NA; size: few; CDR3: ASSFLPGGNTIY
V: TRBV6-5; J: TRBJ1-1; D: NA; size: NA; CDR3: ASSLTGSAAF
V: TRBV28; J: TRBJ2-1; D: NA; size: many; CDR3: ASSLFGNEQF
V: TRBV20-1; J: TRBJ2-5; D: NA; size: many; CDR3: SARESRKTETQY
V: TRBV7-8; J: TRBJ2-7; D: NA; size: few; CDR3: ASSLSGRYEQY
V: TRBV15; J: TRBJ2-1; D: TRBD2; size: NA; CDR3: ATSGPWEGEQF
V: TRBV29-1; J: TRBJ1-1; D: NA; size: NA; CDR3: SVAKQAGAEAF
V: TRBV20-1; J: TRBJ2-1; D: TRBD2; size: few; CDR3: SAPGGDSYNEQF
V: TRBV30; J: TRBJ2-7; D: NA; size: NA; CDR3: AWSSSSYEQY
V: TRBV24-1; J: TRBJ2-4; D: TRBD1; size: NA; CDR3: ATSDFGDRGNIQY
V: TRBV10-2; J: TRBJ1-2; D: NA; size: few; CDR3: ASSESTGRNYGYT
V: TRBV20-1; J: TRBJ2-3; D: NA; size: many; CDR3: SRGSSTDTQY
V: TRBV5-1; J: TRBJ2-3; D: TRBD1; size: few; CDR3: ASSPQGVRDTQY
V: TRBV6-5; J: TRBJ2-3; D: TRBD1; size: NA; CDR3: ATGQGTDTQY
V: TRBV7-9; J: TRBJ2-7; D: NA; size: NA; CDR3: ASSLRDISYEQY
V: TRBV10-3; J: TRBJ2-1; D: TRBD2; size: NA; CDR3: AISYPGASGGDEQF
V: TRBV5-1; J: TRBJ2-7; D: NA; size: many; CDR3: ASSLWASYEQY
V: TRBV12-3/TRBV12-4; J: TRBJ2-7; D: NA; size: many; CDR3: ASRQGRVGYEQY
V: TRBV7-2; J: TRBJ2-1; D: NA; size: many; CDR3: ASSLVLLSSSYNEQF
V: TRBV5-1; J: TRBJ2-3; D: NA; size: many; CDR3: ASRTGQPDTQY
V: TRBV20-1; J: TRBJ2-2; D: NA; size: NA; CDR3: SARDGGRSTGELF
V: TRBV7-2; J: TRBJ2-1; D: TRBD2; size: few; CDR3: ASSPGLVEQQF
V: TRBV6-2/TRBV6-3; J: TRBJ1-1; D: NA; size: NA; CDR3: ATRPPASTEAF
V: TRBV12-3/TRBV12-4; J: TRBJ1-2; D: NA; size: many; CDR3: ASSPFLSDRRGYT
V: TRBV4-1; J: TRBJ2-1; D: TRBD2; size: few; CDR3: ASSQSTRTSGSSYNEQF
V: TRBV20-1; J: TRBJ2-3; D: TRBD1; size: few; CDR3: SATQGTGTDTQY
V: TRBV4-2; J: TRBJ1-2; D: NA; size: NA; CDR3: ASSQGLLREANYGYT
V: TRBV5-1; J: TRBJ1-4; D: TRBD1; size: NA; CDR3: ASSWGTGGDEKLF
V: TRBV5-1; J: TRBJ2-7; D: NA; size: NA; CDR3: ASSLGTGNAYEQY
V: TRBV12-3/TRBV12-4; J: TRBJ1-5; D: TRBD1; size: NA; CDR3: ASSSTGGLQPQH
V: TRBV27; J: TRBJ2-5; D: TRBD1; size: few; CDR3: ASSFGQGPENGQTQY
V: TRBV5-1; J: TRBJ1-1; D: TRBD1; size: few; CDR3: ASSLGQGPLWAF
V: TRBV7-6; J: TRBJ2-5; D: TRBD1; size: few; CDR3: ASSLMDRGGVETQY
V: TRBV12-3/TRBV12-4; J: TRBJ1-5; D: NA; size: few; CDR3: ASSPPGADQPQH
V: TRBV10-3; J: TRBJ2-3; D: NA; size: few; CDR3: ATAGGSDTQY
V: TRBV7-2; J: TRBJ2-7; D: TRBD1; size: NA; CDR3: ASTPQGALSEQY
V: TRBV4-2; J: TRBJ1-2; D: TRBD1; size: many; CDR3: ASSQGQGLGYGYT
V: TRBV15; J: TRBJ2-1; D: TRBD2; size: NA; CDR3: ATSRDSGDYNEQF
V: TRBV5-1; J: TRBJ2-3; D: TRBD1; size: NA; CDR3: ASSRTGDTDTQY
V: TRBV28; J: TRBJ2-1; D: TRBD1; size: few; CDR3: ASSQGQGASHEQF
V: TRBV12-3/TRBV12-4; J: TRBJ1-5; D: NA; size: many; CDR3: ASSLSRREQPQH
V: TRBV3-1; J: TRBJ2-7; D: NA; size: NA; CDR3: ASSQRSQSYEQY
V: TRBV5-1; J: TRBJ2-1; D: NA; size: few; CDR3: ASSSDLAVYNEQF